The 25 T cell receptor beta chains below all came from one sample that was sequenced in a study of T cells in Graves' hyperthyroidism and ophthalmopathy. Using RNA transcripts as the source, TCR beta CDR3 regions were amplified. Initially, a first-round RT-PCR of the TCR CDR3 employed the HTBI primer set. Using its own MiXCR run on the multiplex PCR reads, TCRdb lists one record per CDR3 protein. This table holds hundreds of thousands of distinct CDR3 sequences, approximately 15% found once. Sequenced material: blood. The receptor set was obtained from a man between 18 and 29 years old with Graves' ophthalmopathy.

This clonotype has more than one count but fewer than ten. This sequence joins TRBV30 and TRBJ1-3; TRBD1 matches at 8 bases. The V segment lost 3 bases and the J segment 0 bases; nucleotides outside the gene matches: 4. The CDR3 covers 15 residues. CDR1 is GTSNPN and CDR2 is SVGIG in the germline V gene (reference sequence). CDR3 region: CAWSRTGISGNTIYF. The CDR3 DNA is TGTGCCTGGAGCAGGACAGGGATCTCTGGAAACACCATATATTTT.

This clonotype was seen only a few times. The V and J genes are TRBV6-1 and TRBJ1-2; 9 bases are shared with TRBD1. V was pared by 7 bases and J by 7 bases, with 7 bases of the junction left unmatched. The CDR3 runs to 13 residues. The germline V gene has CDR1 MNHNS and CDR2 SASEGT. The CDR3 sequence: CASIPQGARGYTF. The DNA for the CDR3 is TGTGCCAGCATACCACAGGGGGCCCGTGGCTACACCTTC.

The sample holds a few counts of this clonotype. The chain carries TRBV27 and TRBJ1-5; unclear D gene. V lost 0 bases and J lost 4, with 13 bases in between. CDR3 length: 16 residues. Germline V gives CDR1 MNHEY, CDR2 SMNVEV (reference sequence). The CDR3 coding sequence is TGTGCCAGCAGTTTATCGGCAGCACTCGGTAATCAGCCCCAGCATTTT. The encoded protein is CASSLSAALGNQPQHF.

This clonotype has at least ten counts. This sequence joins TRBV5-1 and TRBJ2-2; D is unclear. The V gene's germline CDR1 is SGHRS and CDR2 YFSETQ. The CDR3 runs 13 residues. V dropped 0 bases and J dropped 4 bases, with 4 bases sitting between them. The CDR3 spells CASSLASTGELFF. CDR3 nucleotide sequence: TGCGCCAGCAGCTTGGCATCCACCGGGGAGCTGTTTTTT.

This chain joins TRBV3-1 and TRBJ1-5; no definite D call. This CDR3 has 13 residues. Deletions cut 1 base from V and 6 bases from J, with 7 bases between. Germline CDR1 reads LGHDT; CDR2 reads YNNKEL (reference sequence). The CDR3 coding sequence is TGTGCCAGCAGCCAAGCCCCAGGTCAGCCCCAGCATTTT. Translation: CASSQAPGQPQHF.

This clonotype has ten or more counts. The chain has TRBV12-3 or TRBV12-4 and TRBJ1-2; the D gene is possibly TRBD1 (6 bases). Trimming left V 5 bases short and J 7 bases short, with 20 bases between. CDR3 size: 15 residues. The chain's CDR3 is CASSPGQRLLSGYTF. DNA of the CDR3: TGTGCCAGCAGTCCCGGACAGCGCCTATTGAGTGGCTACACCTTC.

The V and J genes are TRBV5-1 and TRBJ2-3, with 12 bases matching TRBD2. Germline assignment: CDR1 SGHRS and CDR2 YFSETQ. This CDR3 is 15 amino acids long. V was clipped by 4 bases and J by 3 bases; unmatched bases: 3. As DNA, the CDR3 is TGCGCCAGCAGCCCTAGCGGGAGGGAGACAGATACGCAGTATTTT. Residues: CASSPSGRETDTQYF.

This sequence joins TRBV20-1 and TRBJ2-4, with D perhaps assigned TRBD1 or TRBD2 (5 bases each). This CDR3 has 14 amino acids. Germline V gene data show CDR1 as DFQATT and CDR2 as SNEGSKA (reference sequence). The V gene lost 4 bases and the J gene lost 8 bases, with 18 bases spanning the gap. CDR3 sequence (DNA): TGCAGTGCTAAAGACAGATTGGGGGTTGACATTCAGTACTTC. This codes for CSAKDRLGVDIQYF.

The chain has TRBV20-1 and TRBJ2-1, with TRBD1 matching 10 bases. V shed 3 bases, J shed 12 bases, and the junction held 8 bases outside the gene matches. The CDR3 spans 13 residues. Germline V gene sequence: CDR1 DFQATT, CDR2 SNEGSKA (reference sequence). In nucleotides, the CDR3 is TGCAGTGCTAGCTACTCCGGGACAGGGGCGCAGTTCTTC. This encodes CSASYSGTGAQFF.

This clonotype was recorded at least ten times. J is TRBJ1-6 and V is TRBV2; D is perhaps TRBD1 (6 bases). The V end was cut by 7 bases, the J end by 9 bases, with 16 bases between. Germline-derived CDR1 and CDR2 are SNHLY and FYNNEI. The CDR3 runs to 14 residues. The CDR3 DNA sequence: TGTGCCAGCACATCTTCACAGGGCGGTTCACCCCTCCACTTT. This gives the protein CASTSSQGGSPLHF.

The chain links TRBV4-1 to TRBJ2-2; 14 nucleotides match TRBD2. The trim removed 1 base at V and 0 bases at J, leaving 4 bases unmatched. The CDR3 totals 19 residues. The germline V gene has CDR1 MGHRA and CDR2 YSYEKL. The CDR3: CASSQGLAGGTPNTGELFF. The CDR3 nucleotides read TGCGCCAGCAGCCAAGGACTAGCGGGGGGGACCCCGAACACCGGGGAGCTGTTTTTT.

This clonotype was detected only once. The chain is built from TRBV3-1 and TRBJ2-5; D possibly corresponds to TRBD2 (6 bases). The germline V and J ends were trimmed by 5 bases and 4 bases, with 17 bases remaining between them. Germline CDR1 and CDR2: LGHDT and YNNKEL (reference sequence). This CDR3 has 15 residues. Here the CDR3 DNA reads TGTGCCAGCAGCGAGAGAGGCGGCGGGGTAGAGACCCAGTACTTC. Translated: CASSERGGGVETQYF.

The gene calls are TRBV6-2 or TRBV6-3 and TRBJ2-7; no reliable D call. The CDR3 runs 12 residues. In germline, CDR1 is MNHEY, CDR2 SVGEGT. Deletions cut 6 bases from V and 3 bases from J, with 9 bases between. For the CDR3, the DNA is TGTGCCAGCAGCTCTACTATCTACGAGCAGTACTTC. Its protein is CASSSTIYEQYF.

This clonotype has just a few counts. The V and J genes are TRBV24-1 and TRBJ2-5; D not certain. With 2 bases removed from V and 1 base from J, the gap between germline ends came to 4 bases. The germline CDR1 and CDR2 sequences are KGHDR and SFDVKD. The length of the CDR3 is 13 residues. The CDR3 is CATSDSSQETQYF. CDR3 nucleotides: TGTGCCACCAGTGATTCCTCCCAAGAGACCCAGTACTTC.

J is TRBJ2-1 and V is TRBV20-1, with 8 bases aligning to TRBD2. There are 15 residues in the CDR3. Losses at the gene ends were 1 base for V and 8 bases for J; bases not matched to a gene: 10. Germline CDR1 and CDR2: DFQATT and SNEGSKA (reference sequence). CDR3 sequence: CSARGPGTSNYEQFF. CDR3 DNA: TGCAGTGCTAGAGGTCCAGGGACTAGTAACTATGAGCAGTTCTTC.

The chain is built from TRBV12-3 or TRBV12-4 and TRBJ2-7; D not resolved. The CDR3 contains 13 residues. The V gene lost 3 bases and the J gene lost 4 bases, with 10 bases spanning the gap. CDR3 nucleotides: TGTGCCAGCAGTTTTTCCATGAATTACGAGCAGTACTTC. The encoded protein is CASSFSMNYEQYF.

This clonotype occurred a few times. In DNA, the CDR3 is TGTGCCAGCAGTTGGCGGGGTCCTGAGGGCTACACCTTC. Its translation: CASSWRGPEGYTF. The gene calls are TRBV27 and TRBJ1-2; no clear D gene. V lost 4 bases, J lost 8 bases, and 14 bases lay in between. This CDR3 region has 13 residues. Germline CDR1 is MNHEY and CDR2 is SMNVEV (reference sequence).

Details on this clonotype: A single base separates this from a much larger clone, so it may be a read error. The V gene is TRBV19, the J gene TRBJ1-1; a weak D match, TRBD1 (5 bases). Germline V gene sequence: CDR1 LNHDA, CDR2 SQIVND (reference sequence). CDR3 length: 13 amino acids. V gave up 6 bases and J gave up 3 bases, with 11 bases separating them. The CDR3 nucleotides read TGTGCCAGTAGGTCCAGGGTGTACACTGAAGCTTTCTTT. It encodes CASRSRVYTEAFF.

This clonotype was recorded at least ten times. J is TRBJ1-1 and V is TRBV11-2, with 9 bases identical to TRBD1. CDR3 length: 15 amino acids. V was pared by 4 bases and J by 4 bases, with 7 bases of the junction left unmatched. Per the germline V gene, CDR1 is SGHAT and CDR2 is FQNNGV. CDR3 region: CASSSGQGWGTEAFF. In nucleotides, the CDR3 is TGTGCCAGCAGCTCAGGACAGGGGTGGGGCACTGAAGCTTTCTTT.

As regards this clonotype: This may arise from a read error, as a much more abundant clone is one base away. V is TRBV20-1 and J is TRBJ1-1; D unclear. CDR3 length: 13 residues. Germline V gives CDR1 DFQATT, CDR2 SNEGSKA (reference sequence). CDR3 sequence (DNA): TGCGGTGCCTGGCCTACCGTGAACACTGAAGCTTTCTTT. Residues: CGAWPTVNTEAFF.

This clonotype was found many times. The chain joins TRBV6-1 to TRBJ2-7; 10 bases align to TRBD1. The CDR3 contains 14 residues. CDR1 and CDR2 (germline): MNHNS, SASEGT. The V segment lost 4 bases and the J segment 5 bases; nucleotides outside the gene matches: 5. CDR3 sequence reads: CASSVRDRGDEQYF. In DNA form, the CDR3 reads TGTGCCAGCAGTGTCCGGGACAGGGGCGACGAGCAGTACTTC.

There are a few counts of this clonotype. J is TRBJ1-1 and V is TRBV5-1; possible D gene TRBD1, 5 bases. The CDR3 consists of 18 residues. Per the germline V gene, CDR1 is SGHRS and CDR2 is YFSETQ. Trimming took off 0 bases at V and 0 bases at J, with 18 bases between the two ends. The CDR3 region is CASSLVRTSPFMNTEAFF. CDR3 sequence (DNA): TGCGCCAGCAGCTTGGTAAGGACATCCCCATTTATGAACACTGAAGCTTTCTTT. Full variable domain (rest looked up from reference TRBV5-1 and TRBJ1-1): KAGVTQTPRYLIKTRGQQVTLSCSPISGHRSVSWYQQTPGQGLQFLFEYFSETQRNKGNFPGRFSGRQFSNSRSEMNVSTLELGDSALYLCASSLVRTSPFMNTEAFFGQGTRLTVV.

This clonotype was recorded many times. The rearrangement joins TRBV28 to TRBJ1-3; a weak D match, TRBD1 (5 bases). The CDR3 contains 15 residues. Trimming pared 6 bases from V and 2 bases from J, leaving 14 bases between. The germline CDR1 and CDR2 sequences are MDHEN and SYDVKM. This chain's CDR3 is CASRKTRVTGNTIYF. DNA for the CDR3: TGTGCCAGCAGAAAAACCAGGGTTACTGGAAACACCATATATTTT. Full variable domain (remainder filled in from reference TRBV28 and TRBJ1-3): DVKVTQSSRYLVKRTGEKVFLECVQDMDHENMFWYRQDPGLGLRLIYFSYDVKMKEKGDIPEGYSVSREKKERFSLILESASTNQTSMYLCASRKTRVTGNTIYFGEGSWLTVV.

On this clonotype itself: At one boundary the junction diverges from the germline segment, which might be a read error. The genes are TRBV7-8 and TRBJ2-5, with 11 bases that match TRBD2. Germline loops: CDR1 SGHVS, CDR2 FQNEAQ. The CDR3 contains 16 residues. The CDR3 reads CASSIIGTSGAETQHF. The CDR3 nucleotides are TGTGCCAGCAGCATAATAGGGACTAGCGGAGCAGAGACCCAGCACTTC. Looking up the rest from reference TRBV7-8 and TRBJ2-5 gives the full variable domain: GAGVSQSPRYKVAKRGQDVALRCDPISGHVSLFWYQQALGQGPEFLTYFQNEAQLDKSGLPSDRFFAERPEGSVSTLKIQRTQQEDSAVYLCASSIIGTSGAETQHFGPGTRLLVL.

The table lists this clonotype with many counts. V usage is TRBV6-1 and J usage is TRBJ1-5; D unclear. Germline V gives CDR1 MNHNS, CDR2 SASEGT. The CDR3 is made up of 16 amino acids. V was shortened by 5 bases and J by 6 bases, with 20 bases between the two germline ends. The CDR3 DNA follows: TGTGCCAGCAGTCAACTACCCGTCGCGGTAGGTCAGCCCCAGCATTTT. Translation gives CASSQLPVAVGQPQHF.